This TCR beta chain was captured by sequencing in a study of T-cell memory formation after mild COVID-19. Regarding the study as a whole: Pre-infection memory held some responding clones, suggesting pre-existing cross-reactive T cells responded.

With regard to this clonotype: Its specificity is not known.

TCRdb redid the calling of the 5' RACE reads with MiXCR, one entry per CDR3 protein. The data hold around 310,000 distinct CDR3 sequences, with under 25% observed a single time. The TCR originated in a man younger than 35 who had mild COVID-19 (a few samples of this study predate the infection). Cell type and time point are not known. Sequencing input: PBMCs or a T cell subset sorted from them (not recorded which).

CDR3 sequence reads: CASSQEGRARYGYTF. CDR3 coding DNA: TGCGCCAGCAGCCAAGAAGGCCGCGCGCGCTATGGCTACACCTTC. The V gene is TRBV4-1, the J gene TRBJ1-2; D remains ambiguous. Looked up from germline, CDR1 is MGHRA and CDR2 is YSYEKL. V lost 0 bases, J lost 4 bases, and 12 bases lay in between. The CDR3 is made up of 15 amino acids.